This T cell receptor beta chain was identified in a study of T cell changes during pregnancy in multiple sclerosis. CDR1 and CDR2 (germline): SGHRS, YFSETQ. With 4 bases clipped from V and 8 bases from J, the junction kept 6 bases outside the gene matches. The CDR3 runs to 14 residues. This table comes from immunoSEQ multiplex PCR, and its TCRdb copy is limited to in-frame clones, with some not included. The sample carries 50,000 to 70,000 clones, 75% to 95% recorded once. This material consisted of CD8+ T cells from peripheral blood mononuclear cells, taken before pregnancy. The TCR was taken from a female donor with multiple sclerosis, enrolled in a pregnancy study. The chain employs TRBV5-1 and TRBJ1-4; 9 bases fit TRBD1. The CDR3 bases are TGCGCCAGCAGCCTGGGACAGGGAGGCGAAAAACTGTTTTTT. Its translation: CASSLGQGGEKLFF.